A selection of T cell receptor beta chains follows, all from one sample in a study of cytomegalovirus exposure and HLA in healthy donors. Only in-frame clones appear in the TCRdb table, and some are missing; sequencing was by immunoSEQ multiplex PCR. The table lists some 120,000 clones, roughly 74% of them singletons. The sequencing sample was made of PBMCs. These receptors were obtained from a woman aged 45 to 65 in good health and CMV-seropositive. The CDR3 runs from the conserved cysteine through the conserved F or W. Fields, in order: J gene, D gene, V gene, clone size, CDR3 protein, CDR3 DNA. The D gene is left open where the match is weak. Only some rows state a clone size, as once, few, many or a class for expanded clones.

TRBJ2-1 TRBD2 TRBV7-9 few CASSLLAGGGNEQFF TGTGCCAGCAGCTTATTAGCGGGGGGGGGTAATGAGCAGTTCTTC
TRBJ1-2 - TRBV11-2 few CASSLERNGYTF TGTGCCAGCAGCCTGGAGAGGAACGGCTACACCTTC
TRBJ1-5 - TRBV19 few CASSSRQAGQPQHF TGTGCCAGTAGTTCCCGACAGGCAGGACAGCCCCAGCATTTT
TRBJ1-5 - TRBV11-2 - CASSSDWVGSNQPQHF TGTGCCAGCAGCTCGGATTGGGTCGGGTCAAATCAGCCCCAGCATTTT
TRBJ2-3 - TRBV19 - CASSPQGTDTQYF TGTGCCAGTAGTCCACAGGGTACAGATACGCAGTATTTT
TRBJ2-5 TRBD1 TRBV29-1 once CSVGQGYQETQYF TGCAGCGTGGGACAGGGGTACCAAGAGACCCAGTACTTC
TRBJ1-2 - TRBV6-1 once CASSFAGDTGYGYTF TGTGCCAGCAGTTTCGCAGGGGATACGGGGTATGGCTACACCTTC
TRBJ2-5 - TRBV19 - CASSIHRPGKETQYF TGTGCCAGTAGTATTCACCGCCCCGGGAAAGAGACCCAGTACTTC
TRBJ2-3 TRBD2 TRBV2 - CASRRLASTDTQYF TGTGCCAGCAGAAGACTAGCCTCGACAGATACGCAGTATTTT
TRBJ2-5 - TRBV29-1 - CSVEGGQQETQYF TGCAGCGTTGAAGGGGGGCAGCAAGAGACCCAGTACTTC
TRBJ1-6 - TRBV9 once CASSARQESDSPLHF TGTGCCAGCAGCGCTCGACAGGAGAGCGATTCACCCCTCCACTTT
TRBJ1-6 - TRBV5-5 - CASSLRDYNSPLHF TGTGCCAGCAGCTTACGGGATTATAATTCACCCCTCCACTTT
TRBJ1-1 TRBD1 TRBV7-2 - CASSSRDRDGKPEAFF TGTGCCAGCAGCTCCCGGGACAGGGATGGGAAGCCTGAAGCTTTCTTT
TRBJ1-1 TRBD1 TRBV6-5 - CASSKQGLGDTEAFF TGTGCCAGCAGTAAACAGGGGCTAGGGGACACTGAAGCTTTCTTT
TRBJ1-2 - TRBV6-5 - CASSPGGIGYTF TGTGCCAGCAGCCCGGGCGGGATCGGCTACACCTTC
TRBJ2-7 - TRBV5-1 - CASSPRTQTYEQYF TGCGCCAGCAGCCCCCGGACACAAACCTACGAGCAGTACTTC
TRBJ1-5 - TRBV6-5 - CASRSMGGVQPQHF TGTGCCAGCAGATCTATGGGGGGGGTTCAGCCCCAGCATTTT
TRBJ2-1 TRBD2 TRBV5-1 - CASSSLGGSSSYNEQFF TGCGCCAGCAGCTCGCTGGGAGGGTCGAGCTCCTACAATGAGCAGTTCTTC